One sample yielded the 7 T cell receptor beta chains listed below, sequenced in a study of molecular identifiers for immune sequencing clone quantification. TCRdb used MiXCR to reprocess the PCR reads, holding one entry per CDR3 protein. This table has around 480,000 distinct CDR3 sequences, around 23% appearing once. Source material: naive CD8+ T cells from blood, with Jurkat cell RNA spiked in. Subset noted: FACS-sorted CD8+CD4-CCR7+CD45RA+ naive T cells. Receptor source: a human donor in good health. Some libraries in this study had Jurkat cell RNA spiked in.

The rearrangement joins TRBV29-1 to TRBJ2-1; TRBD2 agrees at 7 bases. The CDR3 consists of 15 residues. Germline values: CDR1 SQVTM, CDR2 ANQGSEA. J lost 4 bases, V lost 7 bases, and 13 bases had no gene match. CDR3 amino acids: CSGGGSGLRYNEQFF. Here the CDR3 DNA reads TGCAGCGGGGGGGGGAGTGGCCTTAGGTACAATGAGCAGTTCTTC.

The chain carries TRBV19 and TRBJ2-1; 10 bases line up with TRBD2. Germline V CDR1 and CDR2: LNHDA, SQIVND (reference sequence). The V segment lost 5 bases and the J segment 2 bases; nucleotides outside the gene matches: 3. The CDR3 runs 15 residues. DNA of the CDR3: TGTGCCAGTAGTTCGAGCGGGGGGGCCTACAATGAGCAGTTCTTC. It encodes CASSSSGGAYNEQFF.

This clonotype showed up many times. The gene calls are TRBV5-4 and TRBJ1-5, with D possibly TRBD1 on 5 matching bases. Trimming shortened V by 0 bases and J by 3 bases, and 7 bases separated the two germline ends. The V gene's germline CDR1 is SGHNT and CDR2 YYREEE (reference sequence). The CDR3 covers 14 residues. CDR3 sequence: CASSLEGYNQPQHF. The DNA of the CDR3 is TGTGCCAGCAGCTTGGAGGGGTACAATCAGCCCCAGCATTTT.

The chain employs TRBV4-3 and TRBJ2-1; the match to TRBD1 covers 9 bases. J gave up 8 bases and V 6 bases, and 11 bases lay outside the gene matches. The CDR3 has 15 amino acids. Germline V CDR1 and CDR2: LGHNA, YSLEER. CDR3 region: CASSPGTGFLDEQFF. CDR3 DNA sequence: TGCGCCAGCAGTCCAGGGACAGGGTTTTTGGATGAGCAGTTCTTC.

About this clonotype: A read error is possible here, since a much larger clone lies one base away. The conserved closing phenylalanine or tryptophan is absent in this CDR3, likely reflecting a read error. The chain links TRBV27 to TRBJ2-7; 8 nucleotides align to TRBD2. This CDR3 has 13 amino acids. Germline V gene data show CDR1 as MNHEY and CDR2 as SMNVEV (reference sequence). The V segment lost 4 bases and the J segment 7 bases; nucleotides outside the gene matches: 6. The CDR3 nucleotides read TGTGCCAGCAGTTCCCGGGGGGGCTGGGAGCAGTACCTC. This sequence encodes CASSSRGGWEQYL.

This clonotype was seen only a few times. The chain combines TRBV19 with TRBJ2-7, with 14 bases identical to TRBD2. With V trimmed by 5 bases and J by 6 bases, 6 bases remained unmatched. Germline CDR1 and CDR2: LNHDA and SQIVND (reference sequence). The CDR3 covers 15 residues. The CDR3 is CASSLGTSGRSEQYF. The CDR3 nucleotides read TGTGCCAGTAGTCTCGGGACTAGCGGGAGAAGCGAGCAGTACTTC.

Here the CDR3 reads CATGTANEQFF. The CDR3 region has the DNA TGTGCCACCGGGACGGCAAATGAGCAGTTCTTC. The chain recombines TRBV24-1 with TRBJ2-1; D is tentatively TRBD1 or TRBD2 (5 bases each). The V end was cut by 9 bases, the J end by 7 bases, with 9 bases between. The CDR3 is 11 residues long. Germline V lookup: CDR1 KGHDR, CDR2 SFDVKD.